This T cell receptor beta chain was recorded in a study of Graves' ophthalmopathy and Graves' hyperthyroidism. Study-wide background: Prior to any treatment, peripheral blood was collected at the time of initial diagnosis.

This clonotype was picked up many times. Its antigen is still unknown. A single base separates this from a much larger clone, so it may be a read error. RNA transcripts served as template for amplifying TCR beta CDR3 sequences. An opening RT-PCR round employed HTBI primers and preceded a second-round multiplex PCR. One entry per CDR3 protein, called by TCRdb with MiXCR from the multiplex PCR reads. The table shows under 800,000 distinct CDR3 sequences, with around a fifth occurring only once. Hyperthyroidism patients had new diagnoses, durations under 2 months, and ages of 18 to 65. V gave up 5 bases and J gave up 10 bases; unmatched junction bases: 6. This CDR3 is built from 12 residues. Whole-study findings and limits: Most clonotypes expanded in thyroid above 0.001 frequency were present in blood too. Separation of ophthalmopathy from stable hyperthyroidism was achieved by a 13-signature model, at about 91% sensitivity and under 83% specificity.

Sample: peripheral blood. The source of this sequence is a woman between 18 and 30 years old with stable Graves' hyperthyroidism. Some clones in this sample may be carry-over from other donors' samples. The gene calls are TRBV12-3 or TRBV12-4 and TRBJ1-2; the match to TRBD1 covers 8 bases. This chain's CDR3 is CASSGDRGDYTF. The DNA of the CDR3 is TGTGCCAGCAGTGGAGACAGGGGAGACTACACCTTC.